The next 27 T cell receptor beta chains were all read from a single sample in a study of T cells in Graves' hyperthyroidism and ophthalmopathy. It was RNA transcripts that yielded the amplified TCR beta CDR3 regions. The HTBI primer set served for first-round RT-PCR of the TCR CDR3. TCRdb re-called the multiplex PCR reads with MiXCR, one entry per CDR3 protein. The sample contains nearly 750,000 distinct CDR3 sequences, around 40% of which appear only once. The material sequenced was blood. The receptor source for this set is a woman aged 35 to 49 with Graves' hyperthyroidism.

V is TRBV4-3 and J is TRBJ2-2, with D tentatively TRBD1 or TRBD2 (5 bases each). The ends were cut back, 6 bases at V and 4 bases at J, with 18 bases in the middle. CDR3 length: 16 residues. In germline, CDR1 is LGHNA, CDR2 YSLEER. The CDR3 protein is CASSPPGTVSTGELFF. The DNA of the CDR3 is TGCGCCAGCAGTCCTCCCGGGACGGTGAGCACCGGGGAGCTGTTTTTT.

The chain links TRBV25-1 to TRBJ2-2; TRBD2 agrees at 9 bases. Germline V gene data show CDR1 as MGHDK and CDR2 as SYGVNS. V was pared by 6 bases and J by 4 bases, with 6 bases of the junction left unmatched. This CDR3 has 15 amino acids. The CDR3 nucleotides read TGTGCCAGCAGCTTGATAGCGGGAGCCACCGGGGAGCTGTTTTTT. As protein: CASSLIAGATGELFF.

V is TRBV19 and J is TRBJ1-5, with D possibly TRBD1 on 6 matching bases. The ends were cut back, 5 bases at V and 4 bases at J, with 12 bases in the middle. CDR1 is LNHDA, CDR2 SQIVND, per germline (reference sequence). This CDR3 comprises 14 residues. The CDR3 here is CASSAEGGNQPQHF. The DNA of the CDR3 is TGTGCCAGTAGTGCAGAAGGGGGAAATCAGCCCCAGCATTTT. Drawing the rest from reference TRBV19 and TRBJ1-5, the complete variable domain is DGGITQSPKYLFRKEGQNVTLSCEQNLNHDAMYWYRQDPGQGLRLIYYSQIVNDFQKGDIAEGYSVSREKKESFPLTVTSAQKNPTAFYLCASSAEGGNQPQHFGDGTRLSIL.

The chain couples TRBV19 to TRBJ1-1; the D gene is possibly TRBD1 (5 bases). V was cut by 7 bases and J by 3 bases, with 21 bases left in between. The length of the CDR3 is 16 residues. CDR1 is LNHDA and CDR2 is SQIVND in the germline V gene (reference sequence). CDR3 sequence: CASMATYGGWDTEAFF. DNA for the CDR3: TGTGCCAGTATGGCCACGTACGGGGGGTGGGACACTGAAGCTTTCTTT.

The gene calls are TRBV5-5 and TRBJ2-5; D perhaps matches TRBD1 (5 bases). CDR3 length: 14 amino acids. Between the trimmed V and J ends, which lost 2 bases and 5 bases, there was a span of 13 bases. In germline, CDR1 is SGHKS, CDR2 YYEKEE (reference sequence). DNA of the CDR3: TGTGCCAGCAGCTTTGGGGCAGGGTGGGAGACCCAGTACTTC. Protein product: CASSFGAGWETQYF. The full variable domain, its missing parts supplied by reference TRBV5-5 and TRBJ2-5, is DAGVTQSPTHLIKTRGQQVTLRCSPISGHKSVSWYQQVLGQGPQFIFQYYEKEERGRGNFPDRFSARQFPNYSSELNVNALLLGDSALYLCASSFGAGWETQYFGPGTRLLVL.

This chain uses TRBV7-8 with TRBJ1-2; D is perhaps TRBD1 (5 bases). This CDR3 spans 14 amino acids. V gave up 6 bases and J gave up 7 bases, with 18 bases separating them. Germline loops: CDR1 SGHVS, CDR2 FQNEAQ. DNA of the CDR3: TGTGCCAGCAGTTACTCATCGGGGGGTACTGGCTACACCTTC. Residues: CASSYSSGGTGYTF.

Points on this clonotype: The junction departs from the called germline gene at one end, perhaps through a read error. CDR3 nucleotides: TGTGCCAGCACTACCGCCCGGGGGACAGGGTTCTCCCACGAGCAGTACTTC. Translating gives CASTTARGTGFSHEQYF. The rearrangement uses TRBV28 and TRBJ2-7; TRBD1 matches 9 bases. The CDR3 has 17 amino acids. CDR1 is MDHEN, CDR2 SYDVKM, per germline.

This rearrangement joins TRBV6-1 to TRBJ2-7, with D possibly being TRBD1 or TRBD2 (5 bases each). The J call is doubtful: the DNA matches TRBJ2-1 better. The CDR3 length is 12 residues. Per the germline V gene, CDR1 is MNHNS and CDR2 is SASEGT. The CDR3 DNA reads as TGTGCCAGCTGGCAGGGAGTAAATGAGCAGTTCTTC. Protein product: CASWQGVNEQFF.

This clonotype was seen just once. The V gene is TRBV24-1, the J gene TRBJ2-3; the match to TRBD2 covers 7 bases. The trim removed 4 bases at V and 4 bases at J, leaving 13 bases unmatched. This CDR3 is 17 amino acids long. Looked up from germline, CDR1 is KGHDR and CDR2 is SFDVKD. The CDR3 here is CATSETPSGSGADTQYF. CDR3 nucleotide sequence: TGTGCCACCAGTGAGACTCCTAGCGGCTCCGGAGCAGATACGCAGTATTTT.

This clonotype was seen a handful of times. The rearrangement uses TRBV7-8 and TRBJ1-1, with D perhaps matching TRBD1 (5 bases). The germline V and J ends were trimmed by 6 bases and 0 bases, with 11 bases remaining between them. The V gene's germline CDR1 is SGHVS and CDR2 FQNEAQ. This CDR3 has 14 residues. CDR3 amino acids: CASRTASLNTEAFF. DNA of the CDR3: TGTGCCAGCAGGACAGCAAGCCTGAACACTGAAGCTTTCTTT.

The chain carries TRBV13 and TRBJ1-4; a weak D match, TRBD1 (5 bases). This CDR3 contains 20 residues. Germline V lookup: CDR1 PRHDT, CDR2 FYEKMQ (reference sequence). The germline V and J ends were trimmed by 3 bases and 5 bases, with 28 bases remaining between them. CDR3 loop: CASSLIRLSGHRLGNEKLFF. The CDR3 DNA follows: TGTGCCAGCAGCTTGATCCGCCTATCCGGCCACAGGTTGGGGAATGAAAAACTGTTTTTT.

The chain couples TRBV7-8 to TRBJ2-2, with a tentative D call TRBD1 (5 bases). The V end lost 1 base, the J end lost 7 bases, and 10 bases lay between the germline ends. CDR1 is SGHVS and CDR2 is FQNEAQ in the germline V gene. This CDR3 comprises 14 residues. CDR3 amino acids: CASSLGGPVGELFF. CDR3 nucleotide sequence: TGTGCCAGCAGCTTAGGGGGCCCAGTCGGGGAGCTGTTTTTT.

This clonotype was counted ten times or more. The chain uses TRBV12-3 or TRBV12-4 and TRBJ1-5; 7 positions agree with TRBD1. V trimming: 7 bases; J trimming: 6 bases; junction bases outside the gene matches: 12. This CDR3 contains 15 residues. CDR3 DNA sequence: TGTGCCAGCACCTCCGGTAGGGGGCAGGTTCAGCCCCAGCATTTT. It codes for CASTSGRGQVQPQHF.

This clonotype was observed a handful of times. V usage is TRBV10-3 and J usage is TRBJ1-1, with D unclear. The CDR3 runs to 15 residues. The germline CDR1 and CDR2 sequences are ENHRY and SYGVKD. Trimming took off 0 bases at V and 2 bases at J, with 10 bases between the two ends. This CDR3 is CAISESTRGNTEAFF. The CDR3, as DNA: TGTGCCATCAGTGAGTCGACTCGGGGAAACACTGAAGCTTTCTTT.

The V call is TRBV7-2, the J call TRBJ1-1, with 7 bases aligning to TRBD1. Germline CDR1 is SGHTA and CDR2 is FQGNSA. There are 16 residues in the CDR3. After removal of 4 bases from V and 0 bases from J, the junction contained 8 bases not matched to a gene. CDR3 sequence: CASSSYRTGMNTEAFF. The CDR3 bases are TGTGCCAGCAGCTCATACCGGACAGGAATGAACACTGAAGCTTTCTTT.

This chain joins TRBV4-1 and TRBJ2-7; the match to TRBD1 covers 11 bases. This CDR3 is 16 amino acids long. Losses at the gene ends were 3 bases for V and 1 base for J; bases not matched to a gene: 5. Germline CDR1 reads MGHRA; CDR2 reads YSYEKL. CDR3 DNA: TGCGCCAGCAGCCATGCCGGGACAGGGGGTTCCTACGAGCAGTACTTC. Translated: CASSHAGTGGSYEQYF.

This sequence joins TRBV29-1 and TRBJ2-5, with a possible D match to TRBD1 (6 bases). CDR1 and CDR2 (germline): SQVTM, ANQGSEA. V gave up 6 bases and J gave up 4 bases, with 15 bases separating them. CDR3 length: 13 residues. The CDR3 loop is CSVGQTGGETQYF. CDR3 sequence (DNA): TGCAGCGTGGGGCAGACAGGAGGAGAGACCCAGTACTTC.

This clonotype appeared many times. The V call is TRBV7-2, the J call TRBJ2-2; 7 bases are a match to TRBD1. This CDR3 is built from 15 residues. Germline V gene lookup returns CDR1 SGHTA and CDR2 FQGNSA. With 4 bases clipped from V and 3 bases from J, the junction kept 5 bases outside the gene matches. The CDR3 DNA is TGTGCCAGCAGCTCCAGGGACAGCTACACCGGGGAGCTGTTTTTT. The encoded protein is CASSSRDSYTGELFF.

CDR3 loop: CASTPDRGTGELFF. Here the CDR3 DNA reads TGTGCCAGTACCCCGGACAGGGGGACCGGGGAGCTGTTTTTT. The genes are TRBV19 and TRBJ2-2; 10 nucleotides match TRBD1. V was pared by 7 bases and J by 5 bases, with 4 bases of the junction left unmatched. The CDR3 sequence is 14 residues long. Per germline, CDR1 LNHDA and CDR2 SQIVND (reference sequence).

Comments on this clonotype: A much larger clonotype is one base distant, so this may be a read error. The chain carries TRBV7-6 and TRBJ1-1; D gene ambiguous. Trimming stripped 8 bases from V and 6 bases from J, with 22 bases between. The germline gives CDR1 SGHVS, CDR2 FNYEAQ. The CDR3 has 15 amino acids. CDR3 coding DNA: TGTGCCAGCGGTCCCGTTTTGGACGCTTACGCTGAAGCTTTCTTT. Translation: CASGPVLDAYAEAFF.

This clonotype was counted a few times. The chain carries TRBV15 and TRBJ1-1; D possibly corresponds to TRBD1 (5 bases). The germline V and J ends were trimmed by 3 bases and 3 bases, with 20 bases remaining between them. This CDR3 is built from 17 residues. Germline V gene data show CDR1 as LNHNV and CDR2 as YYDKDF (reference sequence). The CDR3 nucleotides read TGTGCCACCAGCAGGGCCTTTGGGACGGCGTTGGACACTGAAGCTTTCTTT. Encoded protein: CATSRAFGTALDTEAFF.

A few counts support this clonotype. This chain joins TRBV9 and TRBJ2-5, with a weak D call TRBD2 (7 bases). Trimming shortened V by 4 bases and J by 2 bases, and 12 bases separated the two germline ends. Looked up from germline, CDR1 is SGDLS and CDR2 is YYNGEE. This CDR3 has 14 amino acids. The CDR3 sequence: CASSQGGGQETQYF. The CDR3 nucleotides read TGTGCCAGCAGCCAAGGGGGGGGTCAAGAGACCCAGTACTTC.

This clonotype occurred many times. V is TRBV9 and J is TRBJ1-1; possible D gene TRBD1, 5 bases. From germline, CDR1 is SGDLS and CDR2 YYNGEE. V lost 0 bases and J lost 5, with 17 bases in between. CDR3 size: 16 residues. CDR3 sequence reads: CASSVDSGGLRTEAFF. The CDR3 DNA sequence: TGTGCCAGCAGCGTAGACTCGGGGGGTCTTCGAACTGAAGCTTTCTTT.

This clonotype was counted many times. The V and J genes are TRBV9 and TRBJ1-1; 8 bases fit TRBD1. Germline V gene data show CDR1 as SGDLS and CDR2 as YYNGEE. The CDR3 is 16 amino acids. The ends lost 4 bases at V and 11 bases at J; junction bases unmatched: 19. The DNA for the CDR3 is TGTGCCAGCAGCCATAACCTGGGGGAACAGGGGGTGCGGGCTTTCTTT. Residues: CASSHNLGEQGVRAFF.

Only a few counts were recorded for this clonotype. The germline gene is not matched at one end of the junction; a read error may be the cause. CDR3 nucleotides: TGTGCAATCACCGGGACAGGGAATTTCCACGAGCAGTACTTC. This gives the protein CAITGTGNFHEQYF. The gene calls are TRBV10-3 and TRBJ2-7; 9 bases line up with TRBD1. This CDR3 has 14 residues. CDR1 and CDR2 (germline): ENHRY, SYGVKD.

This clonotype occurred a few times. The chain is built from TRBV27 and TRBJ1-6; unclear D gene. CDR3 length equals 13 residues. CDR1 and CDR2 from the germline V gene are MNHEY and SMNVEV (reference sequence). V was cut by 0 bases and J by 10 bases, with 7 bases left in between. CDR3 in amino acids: CASSLSSRSPLHF. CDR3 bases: TGTGCCAGCAGTTTATCCTCACGGTCACCCCTCCACTTT.

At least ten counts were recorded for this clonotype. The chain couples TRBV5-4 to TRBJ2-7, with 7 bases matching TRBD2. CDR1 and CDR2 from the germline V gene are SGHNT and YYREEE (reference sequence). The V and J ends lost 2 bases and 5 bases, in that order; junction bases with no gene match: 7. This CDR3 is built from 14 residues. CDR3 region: CASSFLAGAHEQYF. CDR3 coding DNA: TGTGCCAGCAGCTTTCTTGCGGGAGCCCACGAGCAGTACTTC.